The 14 T cell receptor beta chains listed next were all sequenced from one sample in a study of shared clonotypes between healthy human individuals. This table comes from immunoSEQ multiplex PCR, and its TCRdb copy is limited to in-frame clones, with some not included. This table holds approximately 2.5 million clones, around 90% found once. Sequences were obtained from naive CD4+ T cells sorted from blood. Described subset: CD45RA+ positively selected. The receptor set was obtained from a man between 18 and 35 years old in good health.

This rearrangement joins TRBV7-9 to TRBJ1-2, with D perhaps matching TRBD1 (5 bases). There are 13 residues in the CDR3. Germline V gene data show CDR1 as SEHNR and CDR2 as FQNEAQ (reference sequence). V lost 5 bases and J lost 5, with 12 bases in between. This CDR3 reads CASSPSGQYGYTF. In DNA form, the CDR3 reads TGTGCCAGCAGCCCGTCCGGACAATATGGCTACACCTTC.

The CDR3 is CASSQGTSGGAGETQYF. The CDR3 nucleotides are TGTGCCAGCAGCCAAGGGACTAGCGGGGGGGCCGGCGAGACCCAGTACTTC. The chain joins TRBV5-4 to TRBJ2-5; 16 bases map to TRBD2. After removal of 4 bases from V and 5 bases from J, the junction contained 8 bases not matched to a gene. The CDR3 loop spans 17 amino acids. Germline CDR1 and CDR2: SGHNT and YYREEE (reference sequence).

The chain employs TRBV6-1 and TRBJ2-2; weak D call: TRBD2 (7 bases). The V end lost 6 bases, the J end lost 6 bases, and 14 bases lay between the germline ends. The V gene's germline CDR1 is MNHNS and CDR2 SASEGT. This CDR3 has 14 amino acids. The CDR3 DNA sequence: TGTGCCAGCAGCCCTTGGGGGGGCGCCGGGGAGCTGTTTTTT. Protein sequence: CASSPWGGAGELFF.

Concerning this clone itself: Distinct nucleotide sequences in the sample also encode this CDR3. The rearrangement uses TRBV14 and TRBJ1-2; D not resolved. Germline CDR1 SGHDN, CDR2 FVKESK. The CDR3 has 13 residues. Trimming took off 0 bases at V and 4 bases at J, with 6 bases between the two ends. CDR3 sequence (DNA): TGTGCCAGCAGCCAAGATTTGGGCTATGGCTACACCTTC. The encoded protein is CASSQDLGYGYTF.

The V call is TRBV27, the J call TRBJ2-7; 7 positions agree with TRBD1. Unmatched junction bases numbered 11, after V lost 7 bases and J lost 2 bases. The CDR3 sequence is 15 residues long. Germline CDR1 is MNHEY and CDR2 is SMNVEV (reference sequence). The CDR3 DNA follows: TGTGCCAGCAAAAATACCCGGGACAGACCCTACGAGCAGTACTTC. It translates to CASKNTRDRPYEQYF.

The chain employs TRBV11-2 and TRBJ2-6, with D perhaps assigned TRBD1 or TRBD2 (6 bases each). CDR1 is SGHAT and CDR2 is FQNNGV in the germline V gene. This CDR3 contains 18 residues. The V gene lost 6 bases and the J gene lost 0 bases, with 18 bases spanning the gap. CDR3 loop: CASSGGGLLLSGANVLTF. The DNA for the CDR3 is TGTGCCAGCAGTGGTGGGGGGCTCCTACTCTCTGGGGCCAACGTCCTGACTTTC.

The chain employs TRBV5-1 and TRBJ1-4, with 12 bases that match TRBD1. Germline V CDR1 and CDR2: SGHRS, YFSETQ. The CDR3 runs to 18 residues. Losses at the gene ends were 4 bases for V and 8 bases for J; bases not matched to a gene: 15. The CDR3 protein is CASSVPGQGAAGREKLFF. In DNA, the CDR3 is TGCGCCAGCAGCGTCCCGGGACAGGGGGCGGCGGGTCGAGAAAAACTGTTTTTT.

This chain uses TRBV29-1 with TRBJ2-7, with a tentative D call TRBD1 (5 bases). Trimming left V 6 bases short and J 5 bases short, with 11 bases between. Germline V CDR1 and CDR2: SQVTM, ANQGSEA. This CDR3 region has 11 residues. The CDR3 loop reads CSVAQGNEQYF. CDR3 coding DNA: TGCAGCGTCGCTCAGGGTAACGAGCAGTACTTC.

The chain couples TRBV5-1 to TRBJ2-6; either TRBD1 or TRBD2 may fit D (5 bases each). V gave up 4 bases and J gave up 0 bases, with 14 bases separating them. CDR1 and CDR2 from the germline V gene are SGHRS and YFSETQ. The CDR3 is 17 residues long. As DNA, the CDR3 is TGCGCCAGCAGCCTCCGGGGACCGAGCTCTGGGGCCAACGTCCTGACTTTC. Amino acid sequence: CASSLRGPSSGANVLTF.

The V call is TRBV14, the J call TRBJ2-3, with no clear D. The CDR3 is made up of 12 amino acids. The germline CDR1 and CDR2 sequences are SGHDN and FVKESK. V was shortened by 0 bases and J by 8 bases, with 6 bases between the two germline ends. Written as DNA, the CDR3 is TGTGCCAGCAGCCAAGAATTTGTTACGCAGTATTTT. Translated, it gives CASSQEFVTQYF.

This chain connects TRBV2 to TRBJ2-2, with D hard to call. Germline CDR1 SNHLY, CDR2 FYNNEI. The ends were cut back, 7 bases at V and 1 base at J, with 7 bases in the middle. The CDR3 has 13 residues. This chain's CDR3 is CASNSQNTGELFF. The CDR3 nucleotides are TGTGCCAGCAATTCGCAGAACACCGGGGAGCTGTTTTTT.

The chain employs TRBV2 and TRBJ1-2, with 7 nucleotides matching TRBD1. The V gene end was trimmed by 2 bases and the J gene end by 8 bases; junction bases not matched to a gene: 8. This CDR3 is built from 14 residues. In germline, CDR1 is SNHLY, CDR2 FYNNEI. The CDR3 region is CASSEYETGEGYTF. In DNA form, the CDR3 reads TGTGCCAGCAGTGAATACGAAACAGGGGAGGGCTACACCTTC.

Only one count was recorded for this clone. This chain uses TRBV2 with TRBJ2-2; 13 nucleotides line up with TRBD2. With 4 bases clipped from V and 4 bases from J, the junction kept 3 bases outside the gene matches. The CDR3 loop spans 16 amino acids. The germline CDR1 and CDR2 sequences are SNHLY and FYNNEI. CDR3 residues: CASSATSGRATGELFF. CDR3 DNA: TGTGCCAGCAGTGCCACTAGCGGGAGGGCCACCGGGGAGCTGTTTTTT.

The chain carries TRBV14 and TRBJ2-3, with a tentative D call TRBD2 (5 bases). The CDR3 length is 15 residues. Looked up from germline, CDR1 is SGHDN and CDR2 is FVKESK. V shed 1 base and J shed 0 bases, with 8 bases lying between them. The CDR3 sequence is CASSQATGSTDTQYF. The CDR3 nucleotides are TGTGCCAGCAGCCAAGCGACGGGAAGCACAGATACGCAGTATTTT.